This T cell receptor (beta chain) was sequenced during a study of blood T cell repertoires in COVID-19. This clone is a singleton in its sample. Measured with immunoSEQ multiplex PCR; TCRdb has only the in-frame clones, and not every one. The table includes 110,000 to 150,000 clones, 70% to 90% detected once. The J segment lost 2 bases and the V segment lost 7 bases, leaving 6 bases of the junction unmatched. Germline CDR1 and CDR2: SNHLY and FYNNEI. The CDR3 totals 14 residues. This receptor was identified in a man aged 45 to 65 with acute or convalescent COVID-19. The chain is built from TRBV2 and TRBJ2-5, with 8 bases matching TRBD2. Material for sequencing was peripheral blood. CDR3 bases: TGTGCCAGCACTCTCACTAGCGGACAAGAGACCCAGTACTTC. The encoded protein is CASTLTSGQETQYF.